The clone carrying this TCR beta chain was seen ten or more times. Antigen unknown. The CDR3 is made up of 14 amino acids. Germline values: CDR1 LGHNA, CDR2 YSLEER. Trimming took 2 bases from V and 4 from J, leaving 12 bases between them. This entry comes from a study of T cells after yellow fever vaccination. Overall study findings and caveats: Researchers noted that a small share of clonotypes showed up in both CD4 and CD8 compartments. The study re-detected most primary-vaccination clones after the booster (about 96% CD4, approximately 88% CD8).

The 5'RACE template-switching step produced TCR cDNA and added a universal primer site and UMIs. TCRdb itself ran the 5' RACE reads through MiXCR, one entry per CDR3 protein. The sample holds hundreds of thousands of distinct CDR3 sequences, 5.2% seen once. The chain employs TRBV4-3 and TRBJ2-7; perhaps TRBD1 as D (8 bases). The sequencing here drew on CD4+ T cells sorted from PBMCs, taken on the day of the yellow fever booster vaccination. This TCR derives from a man younger than 30 who received the YFV17D yellow fever vaccine. CDR3 residues: CASSQNRGGYEQYF. The CDR3 DNA reads TGCGCCAGCAGCCAAAACAGGGGGGGATACGAGCAGTACTTC.